This is a list of T cell receptor beta chains from one sample in a study of vaccination and CD4 T cells after COVID-19. No antigen has been identified for these receptors. TCRdb reanalysed the PCR reads using MiXCR and keeps one entry per CDR3 protein. The sample records roughly 8,600 distinct CDR3 sequences, approximately 70% being singletons. Material: CD4+ T cells from blood, cultured in vitro. The receptors were sampled from a human donor who had recovered from COVID-19. CDR3s include the opening cysteine and the closing phenylalanine or tryptophan. The order of the fields is V gene, D gene, clone size, J gene, CDR3 protein, CDR3 DNA. A D gene is named only where the DNA matches it firmly. A clone size is listed for some rows: how often the clone was seen (once, few, many), or a class if it is expanded.

v_call: TRBV5-5; d_call: -; clone_size: -; j_call: TRBJ2-2; cdr3_aa: CASSLTRVGTGELFF; cdr3_nt: TGTGCCAGCAGCTTGACCAGGGTGGGGACCGGGGAGCTGTTTTTT
v_call: TRBV4-3; d_call: -; clone_size: once; j_call: TRBJ2-1; cdr3_aa: CASSQGATRYNEQFF; cdr3_nt: TGCGCCAGCAGCCAAGGAGCGACACGATACAATGAGCAGTTCTTC
v_call: TRBV20-1; d_call: -; clone_size: -; j_call: TRBJ1-3; cdr3_aa: CSASQDGNTIYF; cdr3_nt: TGCAGTGCAAGCCAAGATGGAAACACCATATATTTT
v_call: TRBV18; d_call: -; clone_size: -; j_call: TRBJ2-5; cdr3_aa: CASFPAGVEETQYF; cdr3_nt: TGTGCCAGCTTCCCGGCAGGGGTGGAAGAGACCCAGTACTTC
v_call: TRBV6-1; d_call: -; clone_size: -; j_call: TRBJ1-1; cdr3_aa: CASSDSPGLTEAFF; cdr3_nt: TGTGCCAGCAGTGACTCTCCAGGGCTCACTGAAGCTTTCTTT
v_call: TRBV7-2; d_call: -; clone_size: -; j_call: TRBJ2-3; cdr3_aa: CASSRRQAGDTQYF; cdr3_nt: TGTGCCAGCAGCCGTCGACAGGCTGGGGATACGCAGTATTTT
v_call: TRBV5-1; d_call: -; clone_size: few; j_call: TRBJ2-1; cdr3_aa: CASSLTGNAGNEQFF; cdr3_nt: TGCGCCAGCAGCTTGACGGGGAATGCGGGGAATGAGCAGTTCTTC
v_call: TRBV4-1; d_call: -; clone_size: -; j_call: TRBJ2-1; cdr3_aa: CASSPLGANEQFF; cdr3_nt: TGCGCCAGCAGCCCCCTGGGGGCCAATGAGCAGTTCTTC
v_call: TRBV28; d_call: -; clone_size: -; j_call: TRBJ1-1; cdr3_aa: CASSRGRPIKNTEAFF; cdr3_nt: TGTGCCAGCAGCAGGGGTCGACCGATAAAGAACACTGAAGCTTTCTTT
v_call: TRBV29-1; d_call: -; clone_size: -; j_call: TRBJ1-2; cdr3_aa: CSVEGRGYGYTF; cdr3_nt: TGCAGCGTTGAGGGCAGGGGCTATGGCTACACCTTC
v_call: TRBV20-1; d_call: -; clone_size: few; j_call: TRBJ1-5; cdr3_aa: CSARDMGVGQPQHF; cdr3_nt: TGCAGTGCTAGAGATATGGGGGTGGGCCAGCCCCAGCATTTT
v_call: TRBV10-1; d_call: -; clone_size: -; j_call: TRBJ2-7; cdr3_aa: CASSDTHLGAYEQYF; cdr3_nt: TGCGCCAGCAGTGACACCCACCTAGGGGCCTACGAGCAGTACTTC
v_call: TRBV7-2; d_call: TRBD1; clone_size: -; j_call: TRBJ1-1; cdr3_aa: CASSLDRGRVTEAFF; cdr3_nt: TGTGCCAGCAGCCTCGATAGGGGGCGCGTCACTGAAGCTTTCTTT
v_call: TRBV12-3/TRBV12-4; d_call: -; clone_size: -; j_call: TRBJ1-6; cdr3_aa: CASSLRGSPLHF; cdr3_nt: TGTGCCAGCAGCTTAAGGGGTTCACCCCTCCACTTT
v_call: TRBV7-6; d_call: -; clone_size: -; j_call: TRBJ2-5; cdr3_aa: CASSPRRGGQTQETQYF; cdr3_nt: TGTGCCAGCAGCCCCAGGAGGGGGGGCCAGACCCAAGAGACCCAGTACTTC
v_call: TRBV2; d_call: TRBD1; clone_size: -; j_call: TRBJ1-6; cdr3_aa: CASSTGTGSSPLHF; cdr3_nt: TGTGCCAGCAGTACCGGGACAGGGAGTTCACCCCTCCACTTT
v_call: TRBV19; d_call: -; clone_size: few; j_call: TRBJ2-2; cdr3_aa: CASSSGTVNTGELFF; cdr3_nt: TGTGCCAGTAGTAGCGGGACGGTGAACACCGGGGAGCTGTTTTTT
v_call: TRBV24-1; d_call: TRBD1; clone_size: -; j_call: TRBJ2-3; cdr3_aa: CATSDPGQGVGDTQYF; cdr3_nt: TGTGCCACCAGTGACCCGGGACAGGGTGTCGGAGATACGCAGTATTTT
v_call: TRBV19; d_call: -; clone_size: few; j_call: TRBJ1-1; cdr3_aa: CASSPNLNTEAFF; cdr3_nt: TGTGCCAGTAGCCCGAATTTGAACACTGAAGCTTTCTTT
v_call: TRBV7-9; d_call: TRBD2; clone_size: few; j_call: TRBJ2-3; cdr3_aa: CASSRGLAVTDTQYF; cdr3_nt: TGTGCCAGCAGCCGGGGACTAGCGGTCACAGATACGCAGTATTTT
v_call: TRBV25-1; d_call: -; clone_size: -; j_call: TRBJ1-6; cdr3_aa: CASSEFGRNNSPLHF; cdr3_nt: TGTGCCAGCAGTGAATTCGGGCGGAATAATTCACCCCTCCACTTT
v_call: TRBV20-1; d_call: -; clone_size: -; j_call: TRBJ2-3; cdr3_aa: CSAPVAGRTDTQYF; cdr3_nt: TGCAGTGCCCCGGTGGCGGGGCGCACAGATACGCAGTATTTT
v_call: TRBV7-8; d_call: -; clone_size: few; j_call: TRBJ1-1; cdr3_aa: CASSSYRVPMNTEAFF; cdr3_nt: TGTGCCAGCAGCTCCTACAGGGTCCCCATGAACACTGAAGCTTTCTTT